The entry below describes one TCR beta chain. The antigen remains undetermined. The source of the sample is a study of cytomegalovirus exposure and HLA in healthy donors. Germline CDR1 is SNHLY and CDR2 is FYNNEI. The CDR3 totals 15 residues. Trimming removed 5 bases from V and 2 bases from J; junction bases left unmatched: 8. Whole-study results and caveats: The study listed under 200 cytomegalovirus-associated TCR beta chains.

Vbeta (60) and Jbeta (13) primers were used in the PCR. This table comes from immunoSEQ multiplex PCR, and its TCRdb copy is limited to in-frame clones, with some not included. The sample shows 170,000 or so clones, 70% to 80% of them seen only once. Sequences were obtained from PBMCs. The chain joins TRBV2 to TRBJ2-7; 8 positions agree with TRBD1. The sequence was obtained from a man in his fifties or sixties in good health and CMV-seronegative. The CDR3 is CASSPTRGPPYEQYF. CDR3 in DNA: TGTGCCAGCAGTCCGACCAGGGGGCCCCCCTACGAGCAGTACTTC.